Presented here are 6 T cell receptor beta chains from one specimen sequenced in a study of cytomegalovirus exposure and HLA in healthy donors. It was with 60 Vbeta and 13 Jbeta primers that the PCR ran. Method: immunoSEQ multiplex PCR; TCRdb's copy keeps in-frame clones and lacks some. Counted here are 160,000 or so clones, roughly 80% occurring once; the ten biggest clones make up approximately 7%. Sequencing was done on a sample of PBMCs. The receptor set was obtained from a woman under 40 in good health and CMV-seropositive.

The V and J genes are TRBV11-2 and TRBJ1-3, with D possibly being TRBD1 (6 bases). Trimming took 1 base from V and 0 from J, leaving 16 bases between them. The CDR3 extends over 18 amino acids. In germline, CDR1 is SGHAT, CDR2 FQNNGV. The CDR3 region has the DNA TGTGCCAGCAGCTTAGGGGGGCCAGGGAAGAGCTCTGGAAACACCATATATTTT. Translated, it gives CASSLGGPGKSSGNTIYF.

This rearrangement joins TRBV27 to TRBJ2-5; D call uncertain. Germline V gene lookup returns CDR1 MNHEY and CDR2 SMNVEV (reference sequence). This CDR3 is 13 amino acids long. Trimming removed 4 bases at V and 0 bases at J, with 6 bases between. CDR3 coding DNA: TGTGCCAGCAGTTCGAGGTACCAAGAGACCCAGTACTTC. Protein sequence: CASSSRYQETQYF.

The CDR3, as DNA: TGCGCCAGCAGTCAAGGGACTCTGCCGGTGGAGCAGTACTTC. This encodes CASSQGTLPVEQYF. The chain combines TRBV23-1 with TRBJ2-7; D perhaps matches TRBD2 (6 bases). TRBV23-1 is flagged as an ORF with uncertain function. This CDR3 comprises 14 residues. V was trimmed by 2 bases and J by 7 bases, leaving 15 bases between them.

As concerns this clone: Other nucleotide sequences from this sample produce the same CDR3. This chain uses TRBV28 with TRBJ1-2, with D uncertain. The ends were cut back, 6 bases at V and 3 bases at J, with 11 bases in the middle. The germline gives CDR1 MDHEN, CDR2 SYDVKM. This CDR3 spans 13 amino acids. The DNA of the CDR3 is TGTGCCAGCAGCTTAGCGATTTACTATGGCTACACCTTC. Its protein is CASSLAIYYGYTF.

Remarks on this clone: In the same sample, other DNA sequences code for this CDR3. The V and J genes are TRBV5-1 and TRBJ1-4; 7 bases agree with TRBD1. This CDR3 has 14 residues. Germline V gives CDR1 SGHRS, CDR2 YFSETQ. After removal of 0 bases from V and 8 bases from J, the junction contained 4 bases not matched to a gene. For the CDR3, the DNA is TGCGCCAGCAGCTTGGGGCAGGGGGACGAAAAACTGTTTTTT. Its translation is CASSLGQGDEKLFF.

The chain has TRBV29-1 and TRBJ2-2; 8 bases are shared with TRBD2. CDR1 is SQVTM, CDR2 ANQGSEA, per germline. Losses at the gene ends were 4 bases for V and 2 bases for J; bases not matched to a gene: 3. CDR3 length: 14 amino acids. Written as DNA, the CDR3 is TGCAGCGTTGTGGGACTAGACAACACCGGGGAGCTGTTTTTT. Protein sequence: CSVVGLDNTGELFF.